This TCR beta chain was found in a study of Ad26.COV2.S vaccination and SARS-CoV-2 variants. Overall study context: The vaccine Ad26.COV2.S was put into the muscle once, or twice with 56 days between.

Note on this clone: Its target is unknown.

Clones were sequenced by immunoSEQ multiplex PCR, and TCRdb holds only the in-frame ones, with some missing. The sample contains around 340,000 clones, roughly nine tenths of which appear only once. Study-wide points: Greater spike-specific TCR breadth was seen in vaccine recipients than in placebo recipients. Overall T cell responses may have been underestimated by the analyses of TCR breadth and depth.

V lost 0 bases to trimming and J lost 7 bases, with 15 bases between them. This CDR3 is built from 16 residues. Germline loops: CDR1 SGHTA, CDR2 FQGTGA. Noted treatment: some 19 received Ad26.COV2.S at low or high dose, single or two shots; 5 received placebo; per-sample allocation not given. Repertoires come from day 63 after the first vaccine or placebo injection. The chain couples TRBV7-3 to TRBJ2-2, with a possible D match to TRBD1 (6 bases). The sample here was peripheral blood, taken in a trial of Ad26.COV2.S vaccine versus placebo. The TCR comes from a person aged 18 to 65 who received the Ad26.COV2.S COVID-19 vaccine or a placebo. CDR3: CASSLTFLGAGGELFF. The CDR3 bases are TGTGCCAGCAGCTTAACGTTTCTGGGGGCAGGCGGGGAGCTGTTTTTT.